This TCR beta chain was identified in a study of vaccination and CD4 T cells after COVID-19 (dated by TCRdb to between 2021 and 2023). About the investigation overall: SARS-CoV-2 positivity had been established in the convalescent patients by nasal swab PCR, and mild disease was recorded in several of these patients and severe disease in one. Six males and four females were included in the convalescent cohort, with two Hispanic individuals, seven Caucasians, two Asians and one multiracial person represented. Participants received two doses of either the Pfizer-BioNTech BNT162b2 vaccine (n=8) or the Moderna mRNA-1273 vaccine (n=2). Post-COVID blood samples were collected from convalescent patients a median of around 100 days after diagnosis, with a range of about 30 to 161 days. Post-vaccine blood samples were taken a median of around 70 days after the second vaccine dose, with a range of roughly 13 to 250 days. The cultures were stimulated with overlapping spike peptide pools from SARS-CoV-2 and from the common cold coronaviruses HCoV-NL63, HCoV-OC43 and HCoV-229E. Control cultures received a CEFX viral epitope pool as the positive control, an HIV-1 Nef peptide pool as the negative control, or no peptide. In 10 COVID-19 convalescent patients and a few infection-naive healthy vaccine recipients, the spike-specific CD4+ TCR repertoire before mRNA vaccination was compared with the repertoire after mRNA vaccination.

The library was prepared using PCR. DNA from cultured CD4+ T cells underwent TCR sequencing with the Oncomine TCR Beta short-read assay at the Johns Hopkins FTIC core. Genomic DNA was extracted from the cultured CD4+ T cells with the QIAamp micro DNA kit. Oncomine TCR Beta libraries made from cultured CD4+ T cells were pooled using unique dual indexes and sequenced on an Illumina iSeq 100. As for how the authors treated the data: Non-productive sequences were filtered out, and CDR3s that did not start with C, did not end with F or W, or were shorter than 7 amino acids were discarded. Antigen-specific clonotypes were identified with the MANAFEST web application by comparing peptide-stimulated wells with reference and other culture wells. For a clone to be called positive, the clone needed an FDR below 0.05, an odds ratio above 5, and a productive frequency above 0.1% in at least two of three replicate wells. A clonotype was classed as cross-reactive if the clonotype showed significant expansion both in SARS-CoV-2 spike wells and in at least one common cold coronavirus spike condition. CDR3 homology was assessed with Levenshtein distances (stringdist) and unrooted phylogenetic trees (ape) in R version 3.6.1. TCRdb reanalyzed the raw reads on its own, using fastp at Q25 for trimming and MiXCR for clone calling, and kept in-frame beta chains. Rows are unified per CDR3 protein, each entry keeping the most common DNA and genes. These V and J calls derive from TCRdb rather than the authors' analysis. The sample profile shows about 18,000 distinct CDR3 sequences; more than 50% of them were found once. The ten largest clones add up to under 20% of the sample.

Inclusive of the bounding cysteine and phenylalanine, the CDR3 is 15 residues long. Only the CDR3 portion is preserved as DNA: 45 bases, with reading frame beginning at the first base. The germline V gene (reference sequence) supplies CDR1 LNHDA and CDR2 SQIVND. Deletion took 5 bases off V and 8 bases off J, with a span of 16 bases between the germline ends. As concerns this clonotype: Its recognized antigen is unknown. The record has no base qualities; no much larger clone is one base away.

What the work shows at the level of the full study, not this receptor alone: In convalescent patients, nearly all vaccine-specific clones (304 of 307) were found to be mono-reactive for SARS-CoV-2 spike rather than cross-reactive with common cold coronaviruses. Among the post-vaccine SARS-CoV-2-reactive clones in convalescent patients, a median about 89% showed up only after vaccination, which suggests vaccine-specific priming. Although the median number of SARS-CoV-2-reactive clonotypes went up from 20 to 25 after infection to around 40 after vaccination, the increase was not significant. Only a relatively small number of convalescent patients were included in the study, and early timepoints following natural infection were not analyzed.

The treatment or condition label of this sample denotes: 10-day PBMC culture with coronavirus spike peptide pools or control peptides (ViraFEST assay). The ViraFEST assay was used in the study, in which antigen-specific T cells were expanded with peptide pools and expanded clonotypes were subsequently identified by TCR sequencing. The convalescent patients' positive SARS-CoV-2 PCR tests fell between March and December 2020, which was before the Alpha, Beta and Delta variants emerged in the United States. About 2 million PBMCs per well were cultured in IMDM with 5% human AB serum and 8.5 to 10 IU/ml IL-2, plus 10 ug/ml peptide pools. Half of the culture medium was replaced with fresh IL-2-containing medium on days 3 and 7. After approximately eleven days of culture, CD4+ T cells were isolated by negative selection using the EasySep CD4+ T cell isolation kit. PBMCs were separated from whole blood using Ficoll-Paque Plus gradient centrifugation and then either used fresh or cryopreserved at -140C. In general, triplicate wells were set up for every culture condition.

The sequence joins TRBV19 to TRBJ1-6; TRBD1 is a possible D gene, resting on 6 matching bases. This sequence originates from a human donor who had recovered from COVID-19. The material was CD4+ T cells from blood, cultured in vitro, obtained before SARS-CoV-2 vaccination. The sequence in DNA is TGTGCCAGTAGTCTACAGGGTCTAGGCGATTCACCCCTCCACTTT. This gives the protein CASSLQGLGDSPLHF.